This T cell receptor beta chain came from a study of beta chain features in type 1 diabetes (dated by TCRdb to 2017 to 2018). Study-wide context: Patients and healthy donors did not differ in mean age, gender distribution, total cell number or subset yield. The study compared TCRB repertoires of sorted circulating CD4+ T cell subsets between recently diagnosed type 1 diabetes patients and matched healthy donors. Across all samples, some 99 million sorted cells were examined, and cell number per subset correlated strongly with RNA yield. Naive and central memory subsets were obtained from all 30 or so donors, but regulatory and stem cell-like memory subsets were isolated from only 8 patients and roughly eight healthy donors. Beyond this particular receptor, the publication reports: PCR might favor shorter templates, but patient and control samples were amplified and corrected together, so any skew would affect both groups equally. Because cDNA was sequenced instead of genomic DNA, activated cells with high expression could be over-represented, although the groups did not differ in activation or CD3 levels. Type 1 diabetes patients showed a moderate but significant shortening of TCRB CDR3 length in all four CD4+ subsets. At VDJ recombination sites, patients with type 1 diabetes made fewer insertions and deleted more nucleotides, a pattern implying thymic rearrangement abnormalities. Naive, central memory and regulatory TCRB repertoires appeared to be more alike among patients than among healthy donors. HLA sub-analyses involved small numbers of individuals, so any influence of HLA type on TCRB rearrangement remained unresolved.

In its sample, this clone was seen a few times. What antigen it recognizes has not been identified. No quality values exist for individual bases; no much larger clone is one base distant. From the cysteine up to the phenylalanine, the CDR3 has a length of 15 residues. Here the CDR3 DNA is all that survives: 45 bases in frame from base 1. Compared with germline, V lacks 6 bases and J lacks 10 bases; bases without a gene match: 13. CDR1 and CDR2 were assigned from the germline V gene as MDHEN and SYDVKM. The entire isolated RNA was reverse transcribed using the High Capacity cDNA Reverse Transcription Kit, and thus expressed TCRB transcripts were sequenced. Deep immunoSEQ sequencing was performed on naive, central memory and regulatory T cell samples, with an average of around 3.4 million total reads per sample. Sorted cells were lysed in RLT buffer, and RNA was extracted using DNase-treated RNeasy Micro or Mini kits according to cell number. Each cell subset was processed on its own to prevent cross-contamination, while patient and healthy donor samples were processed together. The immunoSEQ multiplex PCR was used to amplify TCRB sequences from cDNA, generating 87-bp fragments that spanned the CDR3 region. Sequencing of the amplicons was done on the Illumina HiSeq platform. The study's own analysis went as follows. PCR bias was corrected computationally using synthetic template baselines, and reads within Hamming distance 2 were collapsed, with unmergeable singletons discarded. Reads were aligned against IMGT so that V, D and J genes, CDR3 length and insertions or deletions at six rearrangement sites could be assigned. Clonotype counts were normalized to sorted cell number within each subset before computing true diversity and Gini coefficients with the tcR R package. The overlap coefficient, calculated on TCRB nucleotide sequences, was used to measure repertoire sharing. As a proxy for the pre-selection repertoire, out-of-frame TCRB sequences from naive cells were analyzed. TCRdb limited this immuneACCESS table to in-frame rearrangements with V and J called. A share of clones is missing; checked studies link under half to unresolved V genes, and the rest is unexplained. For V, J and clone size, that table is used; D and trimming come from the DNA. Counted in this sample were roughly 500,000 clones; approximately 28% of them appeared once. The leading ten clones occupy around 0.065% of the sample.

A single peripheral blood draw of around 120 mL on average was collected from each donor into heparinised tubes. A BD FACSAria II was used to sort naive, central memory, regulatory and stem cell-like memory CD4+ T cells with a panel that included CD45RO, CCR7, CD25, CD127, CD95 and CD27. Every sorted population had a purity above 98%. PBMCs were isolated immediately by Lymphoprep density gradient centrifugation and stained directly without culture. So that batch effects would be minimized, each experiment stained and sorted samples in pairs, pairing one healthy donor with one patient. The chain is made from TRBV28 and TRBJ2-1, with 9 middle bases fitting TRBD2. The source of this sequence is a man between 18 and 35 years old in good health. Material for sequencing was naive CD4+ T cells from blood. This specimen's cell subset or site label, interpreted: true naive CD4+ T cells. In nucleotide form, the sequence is TGTGCCAGCAGCCTAGCGGGATCGGGGTGGAACGAGCAGTTCTTC. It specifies CASSLAGSGWNEQFF.